This T cell receptor (beta chain) emerged from a study of cytomegalovirus exposure and HLA in healthy donors. General observations from the study: Later on, an analysis found that several of the most significant clusters appeared to be linked to common viral pathogens, which included parvovirus B19. Investigators reported over 150 TCR beta chains as tied to cytomegalovirus. Across donors, presence/absence analyses took sequencing depth to be roughly uniform.

The PCR was carried out with 60 Vbeta primers and 13 Jbeta primers. Generated by immunoSEQ multiplex PCR, the TCRdb table keeps only in-frame clones and is missing some. This table holds more than 95,000 clones, over 70% found once. The CDR3 contains 12 residues. The V and J ends lost 5 bases and 8 bases respectively, with 11 bases between them. From germline, CDR1 is MDHEN and CDR2 SYDVKM. A note on this clone: Its antigen remains unknown.

The J gene is TRBJ2-3, the V gene TRBV28, with D perhaps matching TRBD1 (6 bases). Sequencing input: PBMCs. The source is a woman between 45 and 65 years old in good health and CMV-seronegative. The CDR3 region has the DNA TGTGCCAGCAGTATAGACAGGACTACGCAGTATTTT. This sequence encodes CASSIDRTTQYF.